Sequencing of this T cell receptor (beta chain) was carried out in a study of CD8+CD57+ T cells in acquired aplastic anemia. Study overall: Sorted CD4+ plus CD8+ cells gave DNA averaging roughly 2.9 ug.

The germline V and J ends were trimmed by 3 bases and 7 bases, with 7 bases remaining between them. The CDR3 is 11 residues long. CDR1 DFQATT and CDR2 SNEGSKA come from the germline V gene (reference sequence). Sequenced patients had shown CD8+CD57+ cell expansion by flow cytometry. All patients were therapy-naive when blood was sampled. Findings of the study overall: A set of twenty-nine CD8+ CDR3 sequences was shared between patients and controls, and these sequences appeared highly expressed in patients.

Points on this clonotype: Its specificity is not known.

Genomic DNA constituted the template upon which TCR beta VDJ and CDR3 profiling was performed. TCRdb reprocessed the reads with MiXCR, giving one entry per CDR3 protein. The sample has some 200,000 distinct CDR3 sequences, under 55% seen once; the top ten hold over 7.5%. This TCR was sampled from a human donor with aplastic anemia. The specimen sequenced was sorted CD4+, CD8+, or CD8+CD57+ T cells (not recorded which) from PBMCs. J is TRBJ2-1 and V is TRBV20-1; D remains unclear. CDR3 DNA sequence: TGCAGTGCTAGCCCCTTAAATGAGCAGTTCTTC. This translates into CSASPLNEQFF.